The 3 T cell receptor beta chains presented below share a single source sample, sequenced in a study of cytomegalovirus exposure and HLA in healthy donors. The PCR ran on 60 Vbeta and 13 Jbeta primers. Profiled with immunoSEQ multiplex PCR; TCRdb holds only in-frame clones, not every one. The sample shows some 150,000 clones, over 70% of them seen only once. Sequencing used PBMCs. These receptors all stem from a male donor in good health and CMV-seronegative.

J is TRBJ2-1 and V is TRBV5-4; 9 positions match TRBD2. This CDR3 has 16 amino acids. Germline V gives CDR1 SGHNT, CDR2 YYREEE (reference sequence). The V and J ends lost 1 base and 7 bases, in that order; junction bases with no gene match: 9. In DNA form, the CDR3 reads TGTGCCAGCAGCTTGAGGTACAGCGGGGGGAGGAATGAGCAGTTCTTC. This encodes CASSLRYSGGRNEQFF.

V usage is TRBV2 and J usage is TRBJ2-5; the match to TRBD2 covers 9 bases. After removal of 7 bases from V and 7 bases from J, the junction contained 7 bases not matched to a gene. Per the germline V gene, CDR1 is SNHLY and CDR2 is FYNNEI. The CDR3 contains 13 residues. CDR3 DNA: TGTGCCAGCAACAGCGGGGGGTTGGGGACCCAGTACTTC. Protein product: CASNSGGLGTQYF.

This clone was recorded once. The CDR3 sequence: CAWDSYNQPQHF. DNA of the CDR3: TGTGCCTGGGACAGCTATAATCAGCCCCAGCATTTT. The V call is TRBV30, the J call TRBJ1-5, with D possibly matching TRBD1 (5 bases). Germline loops: CDR1 GTSNPN, CDR2 SVGIG (reference sequence). V was clipped by 5 bases and J by 4 bases, with 9 bases between them. The CDR3 loop spans 12 amino acids. The whole variable domain, remainder taken from reference TRBV30 and TRBJ1-5, is SQTIHQWPATLVQPVGSPLSLECTVEGTSNPNLYWYRQAAGRGLQLLFYSVGIGQISSEVPQNLSASRPQDRQFILSSKKLLLSDSGFYLCAWDSYNQPQHFGDGTRLSIL.